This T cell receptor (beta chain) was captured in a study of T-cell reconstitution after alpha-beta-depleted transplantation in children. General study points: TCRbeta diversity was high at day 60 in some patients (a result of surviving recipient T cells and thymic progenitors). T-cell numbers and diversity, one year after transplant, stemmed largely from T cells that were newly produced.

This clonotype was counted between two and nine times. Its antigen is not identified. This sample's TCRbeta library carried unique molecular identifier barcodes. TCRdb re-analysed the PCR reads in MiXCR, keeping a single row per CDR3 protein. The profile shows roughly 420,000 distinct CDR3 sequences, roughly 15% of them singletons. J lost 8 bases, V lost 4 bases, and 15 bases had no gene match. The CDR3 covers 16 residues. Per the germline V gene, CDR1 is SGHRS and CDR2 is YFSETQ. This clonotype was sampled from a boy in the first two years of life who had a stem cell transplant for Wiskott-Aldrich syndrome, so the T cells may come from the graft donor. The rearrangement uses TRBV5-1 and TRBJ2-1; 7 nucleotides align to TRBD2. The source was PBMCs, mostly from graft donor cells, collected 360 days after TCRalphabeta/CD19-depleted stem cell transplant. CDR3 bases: TGCGCCAGCAGCGCCCGACTAGCCGTACAGCGCGATGAGCAGTTCTTC. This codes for CASSARLAVQRDEQFF. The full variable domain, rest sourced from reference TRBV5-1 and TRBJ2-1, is KAGVTQTPRYLIKTRGQQVTLSCSPISGHRSVSWYQQTPGQGLQFLFEYFSETQRNKGNFPGRFSGRQFSNSRSEMNVSTLELGDSALYLCASSARLAVQRDEQFFGPGTRLTVL.